These T cell receptor beta chains were read from a single sample in a study of CD8+ T cells in alopecia areata. TCRdb keeps only in-frame clones here, not all; method: immunoSEQ multiplex PCR. The data show about 250,000 clones, 60% seen once. Sample: CD4+ T cells sorted from blood, taken around week 54, from a patient treated with tofacitinib. Source of these receptors: a human donor with alopecia areata. Each CDR3 is given with its conserved first and last residue. A D gene is named only where the DNA matches it firmly. For some rows the clone size is stated as once, few or many, or as a class when expanded; others skip it.

j_call | d_call | clone_size | v_call | cdr3_aa | cdr3_nt
TRBJ2-7 | TRBD1 | NA | TRBV15 | CATSTTGNEQYF | TGTGCCACCAGTACGACAGGGAACGAGCAGTACTTC
TRBJ1-4 | TRBD1 | NA | TRBV15 | CATTVDRGQGEKLFF | TGTGCCACCACCGTAGACAGGGGGCAAGGTGAAAAACTGTTTTTT
TRBJ2-5 | NA | NA | TRBV5-1 | CASSLTEETQYF | TGCGCCAGCAGCTTGACAGAAGAGACCCAGTACTTC
TRBJ1-5 | NA | few | TRBV10-3 | CAISVTWTGSNQPQHF | TGTGCCATCAGTGTAACGTGGACGGGTAGCAATCAGCCCCAGCATTTT
TRBJ1-2 | NA | NA | TRBV5-4 | CASSPGQYGYTF | TGTGCCAGCAGCCCTGGACAGTATGGCTACACCTTC
TRBJ1-1 | NA | NA | TRBV2 | CASSPRRGGGHTEAFF | TGTGCCAGCAGTCCCCGGCGAGGCGGGGGCCACACTGAAGCTTTCTTT
TRBJ2-3 | NA | NA | TRBV6-5 | CASSYPGTDTQYF | TGTGCCAGCAGTTACCCGGGAACAGATACGCAGTATTTT
TRBJ1-2 | TRBD1 | NA | TRBV11-1 | CASSRGTAPLGYTF | TGTGCCAGCAGTAGAGGGACAGCACCACTTGGCTACACCTTC
TRBJ2-5 | TRBD1 | NA | TRBV29-1 | CSARGQATQETQYF | TGCAGCGCGAGGGGACAGGCCACCCAAGAGACCCAGTACTTC
TRBJ2-2 | NA | NA | TRBV11-3 | CASSLHTGELFF | TGTGCCAGCAGCTTACACACCGGGGAGCTGTTTTTT
TRBJ2-7 | TRBD1 | NA | TRBV10-3 | CAILRDRASEQYF | TGTGCCATCCTTCGGGACAGGGCCTCCGAGCAGTACTTC
TRBJ1-2 | NA | NA | TRBV6-1 | CASTGARAGYTF | TGTGCCAGCACCGGAGCGCGAGCTGGCTACACCTTC
TRBJ2-3 | NA | NA | TRBV9 | CASSVGVRTDTQYF | TGTGCCAGCAGCGTAGGAGTTCGCACAGATACGCAGTATTTT
TRBJ2-4 | TRBD1 | NA | TRBV7-9 | CASKYQGANTKNIQYF | TGTGCCAGCAAGTACCAGGGGGCGAATACCAAAAACATTCAGTACTTC
TRBJ2-1 | NA | few | TRBV30 | CAWSHLDEQFF | TGTGCCTGGAGTCATCTCGATGAGCAGTTCTTC
TRBJ2-3 | NA | NA | TRBV2 | CASRPAGDTQYF | TGTGCCAGCAGACCGGCGGGCGATACGCAGTATTTT
TRBJ2-4 | TRBD1 | NA | TRBV19 | CASSGQGAPPATKNIQYF | TGTGCCAGTAGCGGACAGGGGGCGCCCCCGGCAACCAAAAACATTCAGTACTTC
TRBJ2-2 | NA | NA | TRBV7-2 | CASSVDTNTGELFF | TGTGCCAGCAGCGTCGACACGAACACCGGGGAGCTGTTTTTT